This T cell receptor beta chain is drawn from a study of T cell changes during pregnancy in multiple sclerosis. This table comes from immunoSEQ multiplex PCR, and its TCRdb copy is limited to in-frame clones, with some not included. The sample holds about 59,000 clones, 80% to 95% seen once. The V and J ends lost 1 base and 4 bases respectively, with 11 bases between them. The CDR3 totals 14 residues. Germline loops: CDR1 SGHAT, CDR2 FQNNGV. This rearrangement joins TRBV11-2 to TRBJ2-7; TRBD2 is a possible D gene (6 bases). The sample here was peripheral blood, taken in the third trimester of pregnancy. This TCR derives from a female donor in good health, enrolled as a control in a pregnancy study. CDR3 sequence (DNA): TGTGCCAGCAGCTTAGGACTAGGAACTTACGAGCAGTACTTC. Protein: CASSLGLGTYEQYF.